A single sample is the source of the 5 T cell receptor beta chains below, sequenced in a study of breast tumors, draining lymph nodes, adjacent tissues (dated by TCRdb to the mid-2010s). The method was multiplex PCR. Sequencer: Illumina HiSeq 2000. TCRdb reran the public reads through fastp at Q25 and MiXCR, keeping productive beta chains. One record per CDR3 amino acid sequence lists the most common genes and DNA. This sample is represented by 270,000 or so distinct CDR3 sequences; over 25% of them were singletons. The ten largest clones take up about 1% of the sample. Lymph node samples were obtained from the axillary draining lymph nodes of breast cancer patients. Sequencing input: axillary lymph node tissue. Source of these receptors: a female donor with breast cancer. Some clones in this sample may be carry-over from other donors' samples.

This rearrangement joins TRBV19 to TRBJ1-2, with TRBD1 matching over 9 bases. Germline-derived CDR1 and CDR2 are LNHDA and SQIVND (reference sequence). This CDR3 has 14 residues. J was trimmed by 6 bases and V by 4 bases; bases with no gene match: 6. CDR3: CASSSLQGADGYTF. The DNA for the CDR3 is TGTGCCAGTAGTAGCCTACAGGGGGCGGATGGCTACACCTTC.

Ten or more counts support this clonotype. V gene TRBV7-2 combines with J gene TRBJ2-1; 11 bases align to TRBD1. The J segment lost 6 bases and the V segment lost 1 base, leaving 2 bases of the junction unmatched. The CDR3 contains 15 residues. The V gene's germline CDR1 is SGHTA and CDR2 FQGNSA. CDR3 sequence (DNA): TGTGCCAGCAGCTTAGTCGGGACAGGGGGCAATGAGCAGTTCTTC. It encodes CASSLVGTGGNEQFF.

The table lists this clonotype with a few counts. The chain is built from TRBV20-1 and TRBJ2-4; a possible D gene is TRBD2 (6 bases). CDR1 and CDR2 (germline): DFQATT, SNEGSKA (reference sequence). V was clipped by 5 bases and J by 0 bases, with 11 bases between them. CDR3 size: 14 residues. CDR3 bases: TGCAGTGCTGACCCGGGACTAGCCAAAAACATTCAGTACTTC. It specifies CSADPGLAKNIQYF.

In this sample, this clonotype turned up many times. The V gene is TRBV20-1, the J gene TRBJ1-2, with a weak D call TRBD1 (5 bases). Germline V lookup: CDR1 DFQATT, CDR2 SNEGSKA (reference sequence). The CDR3 loop spans 14 amino acids. V was pared by 5 bases and J by 6 bases, with 19 bases between. CDR3: CSASSAGKINGYTF. The CDR3 DNA is TGCAGTGCTTCATCCGCAGGGAAAATAAATGGCTACACCTTC.

This sequence joins TRBV27 and TRBJ1-5; D is possibly TRBD1 (6 bases). With 6 bases removed from V and 6 bases from J, the gap between germline ends came to 15 bases. CDR3 size: 14 residues. CDR1 and CDR2 (germline): MNHEY, SMNVEV (reference sequence). The chain's CDR3 is CASRPNREGQPQHF. The CDR3 nucleotides are TGTGCCAGCAGGCCAAACAGGGAGGGTCAGCCCCAGCATTTT.